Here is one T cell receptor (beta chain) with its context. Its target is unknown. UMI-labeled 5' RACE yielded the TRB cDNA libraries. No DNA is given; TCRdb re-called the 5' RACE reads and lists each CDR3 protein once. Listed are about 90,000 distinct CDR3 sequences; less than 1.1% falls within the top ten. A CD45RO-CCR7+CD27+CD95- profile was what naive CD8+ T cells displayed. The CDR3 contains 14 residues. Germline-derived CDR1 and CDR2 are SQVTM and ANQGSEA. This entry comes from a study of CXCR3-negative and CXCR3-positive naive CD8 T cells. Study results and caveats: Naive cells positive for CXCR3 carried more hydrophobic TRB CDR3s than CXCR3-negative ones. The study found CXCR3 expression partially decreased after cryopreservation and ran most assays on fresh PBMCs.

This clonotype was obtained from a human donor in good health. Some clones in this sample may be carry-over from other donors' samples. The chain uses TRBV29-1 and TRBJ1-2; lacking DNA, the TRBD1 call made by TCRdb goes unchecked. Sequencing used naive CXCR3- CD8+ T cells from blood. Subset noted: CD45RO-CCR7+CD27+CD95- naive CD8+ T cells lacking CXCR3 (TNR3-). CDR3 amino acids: CSGGPTGTGYGYTF.